These 29 T cell receptor beta chains were sequenced from one sample in a study of a mutant IDH1 vaccine in newly diagnosed glioma. Produced via immunoSEQ multiplex PCR; TCRdb's table is partial and in-frame only. Found here are 35,000 to 45,000 clones, roughly 79% of them singletons; the top ten hold about 12%. Time point here: week 5, during vaccination. A single vaccine dose contained 300 ug of mutant IDH1 20-mer peptide, and topical imiquimod was used with it. No antigens are known for them. The sample in question was PBMCs, obtained from a glioma patient whose treatment included an IDH1 peptide vaccine. These receptors all come from a man over 45 with glioma.

The J gene is TRBJ1-5, the V gene TRBV4-2; possible D gene TRBD1, 6 bases. This CDR3 is 16 amino acids long. Trimming cost V 0 bases and J 6 bases, with 15 bases left between them. Germline V gives CDR1 LGHNA, CDR2 YNFKEQ. The CDR3 DNA reads as TGTGCCAGCAGCCAAGAGGCAGGGGCGCGAATTCAGCCCCAGCATTTT. Translated, it gives CASSQEAGARIQPQHF.

The gene calls are TRBV27 and TRBJ2-7, with 9 bases lining up with TRBD2. J gave up 0 bases and V 3 bases, and 15 bases lay outside the gene matches. The CDR3 has 19 residues. Germline CDR1 and CDR2: MNHEY and SMNVEV (reference sequence). CDR3 sequence: CASSFRGQAASGNSYEQYF. The CDR3 DNA sequence: TGTGCCAGCAGTTTCCGCGGACAGGCGGCTAGCGGGAACTCCTACGAGCAGTACTTC.

This chain's CDR3 is CASSLNGLNTEAFF. The DNA of the CDR3 is TGTGCCAGCAGCTTAAACGGTTTGAACACTGAAGCTTTCTTT. This chain connects TRBV7-9 to TRBJ1-1, with no clear D. The CDR3 sequence is 14 residues long. V was clipped by 2 bases and J by 0 bases, with 7 bases between them. Germline CDR1 reads SEHNR; CDR2 reads FQNEAQ (reference sequence).

This rearrangement joins TRBV5-1 to TRBJ2-3; D gene unclear. V was shortened by 1 base and J by 5 bases, with 5 bases between the two germline ends. CDR3 size: 12 residues. Germline-derived CDR1 and CDR2 are SGHRS and YFSETQ. Here the CDR3 DNA reads TGCGCCAGCAGCTTGCCCGGAGATACGCAGTATTTT. This codes for CASSLPGDTQYF.

The chain couples TRBV5-1 to TRBJ1-4; TRBD1 matches 10 bases. Germline assignment: CDR1 SGHRS and CDR2 YFSETQ. CDR3 length: 14 residues. The ends lost 3 bases at V and 8 bases at J; junction bases unmatched: 4. The CDR3 nucleotides are TGCGCCAGCAGCTCAGGACAGGGGGGGGAAAAACTGTTTTTT. Encoded protein: CASSSGQGGEKLFF. Complete variable domain (other parts from reference TRBV5-1 and TRBJ1-4): KAGVTQTPRYLIKTRGQQVTLSCSPISGHRSVSWYQQTPGQGLQFLFEYFSETQRNKGNFPGRFSGRQFSNSRSEMNVSTLELGDSALYLCASSSGQGGEKLFFGSGTQLSVL.

The rearrangement links TRBV10-3 to TRBJ2-5; D might be TRBD2 (6 bases). The CDR3 contains 15 residues. The germline gives CDR1 ENHRY, CDR2 SYGVKD. The V end lost 6 bases, the J end lost 2 bases, and 16 bases lay between the germline ends. CDR3 loop: CAIRGGTGEQETQYF. DNA of the CDR3: TGTGCCATCAGGGGGGGTACGGGGGAACAAGAGACCCAGTACTTC.

The chain carries TRBV5-1 and TRBJ2-7, with D possibly being TRBD1 (6 bases). The germline V gene has CDR1 SGHRS and CDR2 YFSETQ. V lost 3 bases and J lost 0, with 13 bases in between. The CDR3 totals 15 residues. The CDR3 is CASSSPGTSSYEQYF. The CDR3, as DNA: TGCGCCAGCAGCTCGCCCGGGACATCCTCCTACGAGCAGTACTTC. The full variable domain, its missing parts supplied by reference TRBV5-1 and TRBJ2-7, is KAGVTQTPRYLIKTRGQQVTLSCSPISGHRSVSWYQQTPGQGLQFLFEYFSETQRNKGNFPGRFSGRQFSNSRSEMNVSTLELGDSALYLCASSSPGTSSYEQYFGPGTRLTVT.

The chain is built from TRBV11-2 and TRBJ1-6; 8 nucleotides agree with TRBD1. V shed 3 bases and J 6 bases; nucleotides not matched to a gene: 1. Germline V gene lookup returns CDR1 SGHAT and CDR2 FQNNGV. The CDR3 is made up of 14 amino acids. CDR3 residues: CASSFDRGNSPLHF. CDR3 nucleotides: TGTGCCAGCAGCTTCGACAGGGGTAATTCACCCCTCCACTTT.

CDR3 bases: TGCAGCGCCGTGGATCCCTCCTCTAACTATGGCTACACCTTC. The encoded protein is CSAVDPSSNYGYTF. The V gene is TRBV29-1, the J gene TRBJ1-2; D uncertain. Trimming removed 7 bases from V and 0 bases from J, with 15 bases in between. Germline CDR1 is SQVTM and CDR2 is ANQGSEA. The CDR3 has 14 residues.

The chain joins TRBV19 to TRBJ1-4; D possibly corresponds to TRBD1 (5 bases). This CDR3 has 15 amino acids. Looked up from germline, CDR1 is LNHDA and CDR2 is SQIVND (reference sequence). Trimming removed 5 bases at V and 8 bases at J, with 18 bases between. CDR3 in amino acids: CASSLAEGGAEKLFF. As DNA, the CDR3 is TGTGCCAGTAGTTTGGCTGAGGGTGGGGCAGAAAAACTGTTTTTT.

This rearrangement joins TRBV15 to TRBJ2-7, with D hard to call. CDR3 length: 16 residues. The V gene lost 0 bases and the J gene lost 4 bases, with 16 bases spanning the gap. Germline assignment: CDR1 LNHNV and CDR2 YYDKDF (reference sequence). The CDR3 bases are TGTGCCACCAGCAGAGACCCGTCCGCCAGCTTATACGAGCAGTACTTC. This encodes CATSRDPSASLYEQYF. The full variable domain, completed using reference TRBV15 and TRBJ2-7, is DAMVIQNPRYQVTQFGKPVTLSCSQTLNHNVMYWYQQKSSQAPKLLFHYYDKDFNNEADTPDNFQSRRPNTSFCFLDIRSPGLGDTAMYLCATSRDPSASLYEQYFGPGTRLTVT.

This clone was counted once. This rearrangement joins TRBV6-5 to TRBJ1-1; a possible D gene is TRBD1 (6 bases). V was cut by 4 bases and J by 8 bases, with 14 bases left in between. Per germline, CDR1 MNHEY and CDR2 SVGAGI. The length of the CDR3 is 13 residues. Here the CDR3 DNA reads TGTGCCAGCAGTTCCGGGACACTAGGGGAAGCTTTCTTT. It is translated as CASSSGTLGEAFF.

This clone was detected only a few times. The chain employs TRBV30 and TRBJ1-1; no clear D gene. V lost 2 bases and J lost 11, with 12 bases in between. In germline, CDR1 is GTSNPN, CDR2 SVGIG (reference sequence). The CDR3 sequence is 11 residues long. The CDR3 sequence is CAWSPGWEAFF. CDR3 DNA: TGTGCCTGGAGTCCCGGGTGGGAGGCTTTCTTT.

J is TRBJ1-6 and V is TRBV6-5; weak D call: TRBD1 (5 bases). Germline V gene lookup returns CDR1 MNHEY and CDR2 SVGAGI. V lost 6 bases and J 5 bases, leaving 11 bases between the germline ends. The CDR3 covers 14 residues. The chain's CDR3 is CASRWEGNNSPLHF. CDR3 nucleotide sequence: TGTGCCAGCAGATGGGAGGGGAATAATTCACCCCTCCACTTT.

The gene calls are TRBV4-1 and TRBJ1-5, with TRBD1 identical over 9 bases. The V gene end was trimmed by 4 bases and the J gene end by 6 bases; junction bases not matched to a gene: 7. The length of the CDR3 is 15 residues. Germline V CDR1 and CDR2: MGHRA, YSYEKL. Here the CDR3 DNA reads TGCGCCAGCAGCCCCCAGGGACAGGGCGGTCAGCCCCAGCATTTT. The encoded protein is CASSPQGQGGQPQHF.

This chain connects TRBV7-2 to TRBJ2-3, with 8 positions matching TRBD2. CDR1 and CDR2 from the germline V gene are SGHTA and FQGNSA. The CDR3 loop spans 18 amino acids. J was trimmed by 2 bases and V by 4 bases; bases with no gene match: 14. CDR3 protein: CASSSGLEPEGPTDTQYF. The DNA of the CDR3 is TGTGCCAGCAGCTCGGGACTAGAACCCGAGGGCCCCACAGATACGCAGTATTTT.

Only one count was recorded for this clone. J is TRBJ1-6 and V is TRBV9; 7 positions match TRBD1. Per the germline V gene, CDR1 is SGDLS and CDR2 is YYNGEE. The CDR3 is 15 amino acids. Trimming cost V 1 base and J 6 bases; bases outside gene matches: 4. Written as DNA, the CDR3 is TGTGCCAGCAGCGTAAAGGACAGGTCTAATTCACCCCTCCACTTT. Translation gives CASSVKDRSNSPLHF.

V is TRBV6-1 and J is TRBJ1-4; D remains unclear. Germline assignment: CDR1 MNHNS and CDR2 SASEGT. The V end was cut by 0 bases, the J end by 12 bases, with 11 bases between. This CDR3 comprises 13 residues. In DNA form, the CDR3 reads TGTGCCAGCAGTGAAGCGGGCGGGTCCGAACTGTTTTTT. Its protein product is CASSEAGGSELFF.

This clone came up a few times. This chain links TRBV6-1 with TRBJ2-7; the D call may be TRBD1 or TRBD2 (5 bases each). With 11 bases removed from V and 4 bases from J, the gap between germline ends came to 12 bases. Germline CDR1 reads MNHNS; CDR2 reads SASEGT. There are 11 residues in the CDR3. CDR3 residues: CAGWGGYEQYF. CDR3 coding DNA: TGTGCCGGCTGGGGCGGGTACGAGCAGTACTTC.

The V and J genes are TRBV7-9 and TRBJ2-7, with TRBD2 as a possible D gene (5 bases). Germline CDR1 reads SEHNR; CDR2 reads FQNEAQ (reference sequence). The CDR3 runs to 11 residues. V dropped 5 bases and J dropped 3 bases, with 5 bases sitting between them. CDR3 in DNA: TGTGCCAGCAGCCGGGACTACGAGCAGTACTTC. It encodes CASSRDYEQYF.

The chain uses TRBV9 and TRBJ1-3; 8 positions agree with TRBD1. Germline CDR1 reads SGDLS; CDR2 reads YYNGEE. The CDR3 is 14 amino acids. With V trimmed by 5 bases and J by 4 bases, 5 bases remained unmatched. CDR3 sequence reads: CASSSAGGGNTIYF. The CDR3 bases are TGTGCCAGCAGTTCTGCAGGGGGCGGAAACACCATATATTTT. The whole variable domain, filled in from reference TRBV9 and TRBJ1-3, reads DSGVTQTPKHLITATGQRVTLRCSPRSGDLSVYWYQQSLDQGLQFLIQYYNGEERAKGNILERFSAQQFPDLHSELNLSSLELGDSALYFCASSSAGGGNTIYFGEGSWLTVV.

This clone was detected only a few times. This chain uses TRBV10-3 with TRBJ1-5; no clear D gene. CDR3 length: 12 residues. Germline CDR1 reads ENHRY; CDR2 reads SYGVKD. The V end lost 3 bases, the J end lost 7 bases, and 7 bases lay between the germline ends. The DNA of the CDR3 is TGTGCCATCAGTGACTCGGGACAGCCCCAGCATTTT. Amino acid sequence: CAISDSGQPQHF.

The chain recombines TRBV10-3 with TRBJ1-2; no reliable D call. The CDR3 is made up of 11 amino acids. Deletions cut 2 bases from V and 7 bases from J, with 5 bases between. The germline V gene encodes CDR1 ENHRY and CDR2 SYGVKD. As DNA, the CDR3 is TGTGCCATCAGTGAGGAGGGTGGCTACACCTTC. It encodes CAISEEGGYTF.

The chain joins TRBV19 to TRBJ1-4; 7 bases map to TRBD1. J was trimmed by 4 bases and V by 5 bases; bases with no gene match: 7. The germline CDR1 and CDR2 sequences are LNHDA and SQIVND (reference sequence). The CDR3 extends over 15 amino acids. Here the CDR3 DNA reads TGTGCCAGTAGTCCCACCGGGACAGTTAATGAAAAACTGTTTTTT. Its protein is CASSPTGTVNEKLFF. The entire variable domain, with the rest obtained from reference TRBV19 and TRBJ1-4, is as follows: DGGITQSPKYLFRKEGQNVTLSCEQNLNHDAMYWYRQDPGQGLRLIYYSQIVNDFQKGDIAEGYSVSREKKESFPLTVTSAQKNPTAFYLCASSPTGTVNEKLFFGSGTQLSVL.

The rearrangement links TRBV29-1 to TRBJ2-7, with 12 bases fitting TRBD2. Germline V lookup: CDR1 SQVTM, CDR2 ANQGSEA. This CDR3 has 14 amino acids. Trimming removed 6 bases from V and 5 bases from J; junction bases left unmatched: 8. CDR3 sequence: CSVYLAGGRDEQYF. The CDR3 DNA reads as TGCAGCGTATATCTAGCGGGAGGGCGGGACGAGCAGTACTTC.

This chain connects TRBV5-1 to TRBJ2-1; maybe TRBD1 (5 bases). Germline values: CDR1 SGHRS, CDR2 YFSETQ. The CDR3 has 15 residues. V was clipped by 0 bases and J by 5 bases, with 12 bases between them. The CDR3 loop is CASSLAGALDNEQFF. The CDR3 coding sequence is TGCGCCAGCAGCTTGGCTGGGGCCCTTGACAATGAGCAGTTCTTC.

This clone was seen a single time. A junction end diverges from the germline sequence, so it may reflect a read error. The V and J genes are TRBV15 and TRBJ1-5; 8 positions match TRBD1. Germline CDR1 and CDR2: LNHNV and YYDKDF (reference sequence). The CDR3 length is 18 residues. CDR3 in DNA: TGTGCCACCAGCGGAGACAGGGGACCCCTTTATAGCAATCAGCCCCAGCATTTT. This gives the protein CATSGDRGPLYSNQPQHF.

CDR3 coding DNA: TGTGCCAGCAGGGATAGAGCGGGGGAGACAGATACGCAGTATTTT. Translation gives CASRDRAGETDTQYF. The chain recombines TRBV27 with TRBJ2-3; 8 nucleotides agree with TRBD2. Germline V gene data show CDR1 as MNHEY and CDR2 as SMNVEV (reference sequence). The CDR3 is made up of 15 amino acids. The J segment lost 3 bases and the V segment lost 6 bases, leaving 8 bases of the junction unmatched.

The chain has TRBV20-1 and TRBJ2-7; D gene ambiguous. Germline values: CDR1 DFQATT, CDR2 SNEGSKA (reference sequence). Trimming shortened V by 7 bases and J by 4 bases, and 11 bases separated the two germline ends. This CDR3 is 11 amino acids long. CDR3 protein: CSVRGAYEQYF. CDR3 sequence (DNA): TGCAGTGTACGAGGAGCTTACGAGCAGTACTTC.